What follows describes a single T cell receptor beta chain. Its antigen is undetermined. The sample is drawn from a study of T cell responses to AZD1222 COVID-19 vaccine. Study-wide results and limits: Clonal diversity was possibly underestimated; the donors were predominantly white British and more often female. Just six people given AZD1222 tested seropositive at baseline.

The assay was immunoSEQ multiplex PCR, and TCRdb's table has in-frame clones only and misses some. This table lists about 140,000 clones. The CDR3 extends over 13 amino acids. The ends were cut back, 3 bases at V and 8 bases at J, with 10 bases in the middle. Germline CDR1 reads LGHDT; CDR2 reads YNNKEL (reference sequence). The TCR comes from an adult in good health. The chain recombines TRBV3-1 (or the pseudogene TRBV3-2) with TRBJ1-4; no clear D gene. Input material: peripheral blood. The CDR3 coding sequence is TGTGCCAGCAGCCATCGGGGTAGAGAAAAACTGTTTTTT. As protein: CASSHRGREKLFF.